The 24 T cell receptor beta chains reported below all come from one sample, sequenced in a study of graft-versus-host responses after intestinal transplantation. These receptors' antigens are unknown. Sequencing was performed with immunoSEQ multiplex PCR; in TCRdb, only in-frame clones are kept and a portion is missing. The sample contains under 150,000 clones, approximately 94% of which appear only once. The sequencing used unstimulated CD4+ T cells sorted from spleen or lymph node cells, collected before intestinal transplant. The origin of the receptors is a human donor who received an intestinal transplant.

V usage is TRBV21-1 and J usage is TRBJ2-7; the table gives TRBD2 as D, unverified against the DNA. TRBV21-1 is termed a pseudogene. The length of the CDR3 is 16 residues. The CDR3 reads CASSSNRELAGSEQYF. The CDR3 DNA reads TGTGCCAGCAGCTCCAACAGGGAACTAGCGGGGTCCGAGCAGTACTTC.

V is TRBV2 and J is TRBJ2-3; D is undetermined. The V end was cut by 8 bases, the J end by 3 bases, with 6 bases between. The CDR3 contains 11 residues. The germline V gene encodes CDR1 SNHLY and CDR2 FYNNEI. DNA for the CDR3: TGTGCCAGCGGATCGACAGATACGCAGTATTTT. Protein product: CASGSTDTQYF.

There are a few counts of this clone. The chain couples TRBV4-1 to TRBJ1-4, with 7 bases matching TRBD1. Trimming removed 5 bases from V and 4 bases from J; junction bases left unmatched: 10. The CDR3 consists of 16 residues. Germline-derived CDR1 and CDR2 are MGHRA and YSYEKL. CDR3: CASSIPPGQHNEKLFF. CDR3 coding DNA: TGCGCCAGCAGCATTCCGCCGGGACAGCATAATGAAAAACTGTTTTTT.

J is TRBJ1-2 and V is TRBV5-8; no definite D call. This CDR3 is 17 amino acids long. The V gene lost 1 base and the J gene lost 5 bases, with 21 bases spanning the gap. CDR1 SGHTS and CDR2 YDEGEE come from the germline V gene. This CDR3 reads CASSLRSGSRSPYGYTF. The CDR3 coding sequence is TGTGCCAGCAGCTTGAGGAGTGGCTCCCGGAGCCCTTATGGCTACACCTTC.

The chain recombines TRBV5-1 with TRBJ2-3; 7 bases line up with TRBD1. This CDR3 comprises 14 residues. With 4 bases clipped from V and 2 bases from J, the junction kept 4 bases outside the gene matches. CDR1 and CDR2 (germline): SGHRS, YFSETQ. The CDR3 DNA follows: TGCGCCAGCAGCCCGAGGGGGCTCACAGATACGCAGTATTTT. This translates into CASSPRGLTDTQYF.

The chain employs TRBV21-1 and TRBJ1-6. TRBV21-1 is termed a pseudogene. The CDR3 contains 14 residues. The CDR3 region is CASRVGGYNSPLHF. The CDR3, as DNA: TGTGCCAGCCGGGTGGGGGGGTACAATTCACCCCTCCACTTT.

The rearrangement joins TRBV10-2 to TRBJ1-6, with D possibly matching TRBD1 (5 bases). The CDR3 is 16 amino acids. CDR1 WSHSY and CDR2 SAAADI come from the germline V gene. V gave up 4 bases and J gave up 9 bases, with 19 bases separating them. Here the CDR3 DNA reads TGCGCCAGCAGTGCCCTAACGGGGACGGGACTTTCACCCCTCCACTTT. Translated: CASSALTGTGLSPLHF.

The gene calls are TRBV11-2 and TRBJ2-4, with TRBD2 as a possible D gene (6 bases). The CDR3 loop spans 15 amino acids. The germline CDR1 and CDR2 sequences are SGHAT and FQNNGV. Deletions cut 1 base from V and 8 bases from J, with 15 bases between. The CDR3 DNA sequence: TGTGCCAGCAGCTTAGGCTATGGGGGGTACGACATTCAGTACTTC. It encodes CASSLGYGGYDIQYF.

This chain uses TRBV5-1 with TRBJ2-1, with TRBD2 identical over 12 bases. J gave up 6 bases and V 7 bases, and 8 bases lay outside the gene matches. The CDR3 is made up of 15 amino acids. CDR1 and CDR2 (germline): SGHRS, YFSETQ. The CDR3 DNA follows: TGCGCCAGCTCCACTAGCGGGGGGTATTGCAATGAGCAGTTCTTC. It encodes CASSTSGGYCNEQFF.

The table lists this clone with a count of one. The rearrangement joins TRBV11-2 to TRBJ2-3; D gene uncertain. The V end lost 6 bases, the J end lost 4 bases, and 14 bases lay between the germline ends. This CDR3 has 14 amino acids. Germline V gives CDR1 SGHAT, CDR2 FQNNGV. The CDR3 protein is CASRFHLPPDTQYF. Here the CDR3 DNA reads TGTGCCAGCAGATTCCACTTGCCGCCAGATACGCAGTATTTT. Variable domain in full (rest from reference TRBV11-2 and TRBJ2-3): EAGVAQSPRYKIIEKRQSVAFWCNPISGHATLYWYQQILGQGPKLLIQFQNNGVVDDSQLPKDRFSAERLKGVDSTLKIQPAKLEDSAVYLCASRFHLPPDTQYFGPGTRLTVL.

The chain uses TRBV10-3 and TRBJ2-5, with D uncertain. Judging by the DNA end, TRBJ2-7 fits better; the J call may be wrong. The CDR3 sequence is 14 residues long. Germline V gives CDR1 ENHRY, CDR2 SYGVKD. CDR3 residues: CAISDRQRAYEQYF. Here the CDR3 DNA reads TGTGCCATCAGTGATAGGCAAAGGGCCTACGAGCAGTACTTC.

The genes are TRBV6-5 and TRBJ1-2, with unresolved D. The CDR3 contains 13 residues. Trimming stripped 2 bases from V and 5 bases from J, with 9 bases between. From germline, CDR1 is MNHEY and CDR2 SVGAGI. The chain's CDR3 is CASSYRRAYGYTF. The DNA for the CDR3 is TGTGCCAGCAGTTACCGGAGGGCGTATGGCTACACCTTC.

V is TRBV19 and J is TRBJ1-5; D ambiguous. Germline V gene sequence: CDR1 LNHDA, CDR2 SQIVND (reference sequence). The CDR3 loop spans 18 amino acids. Trimming cost V 0 bases and J 1 base, with 16 bases left between them. CDR3: CASSIDRWARTSNQPQHF. In DNA, the CDR3 is TGTGCCAGTAGTATAGATCGATGGGCCCGGACGAGCAATCAGCCCCAGCATTTT. The full variable domain, in which reference TRBV19 and TRBJ1-5 provide the parts outside the CDR3, is DGGITQSPKYLFRKEGQNVTLSCEQNLNHDAMYWYRQDPGQGLRLIYYSQIVNDFQKGDIAEGYSVSREKKESFPLTVTSAQKNPTAFYLCASSIDRWARTSNQPQHFGDGTRLSIL.

This clone has only one observation. This chain connects TRBV5-4 to TRBJ2-1, with D tentatively TRBD1 or TRBD2 (6 bases each). Germline CDR1 and CDR2: SGHNT and YYREEE (reference sequence). The CDR3 spans 16 residues. Trimming took 2 bases from V and 1 from J, leaving 13 bases between them. CDR3 residues: CASSFYRGRSYNEQFF. In DNA form, the CDR3 reads TGTGCCAGCAGCTTTTATAGGGGGAGGTCCTACAATGAGCAGTTCTTC.

V usage is TRBV5-1 and J usage is TRBJ2-5, with D possibly being TRBD2 (6 bases). Germline V gene sequence: CDR1 SGHRS, CDR2 YFSETQ. V lost 1 base and J 4 bases, leaving 11 bases between the germline ends. This CDR3 region has 14 residues. The CDR3 is CASSLTMGGETQYF. Written as DNA, the CDR3 is TGCGCCAGCAGCTTGACTATGGGGGGAGAGACCCAGTACTTC.

The chain carries TRBV11-2 and TRBJ2-6; D is unclear. The germline V and J ends were trimmed by 0 bases and 4 bases, with 7 bases remaining between them. This CDR3 is 15 amino acids long. Germline CDR1 and CDR2: SGHAT and FQNNGV. CDR3 nucleotide sequence: TGTGCCAGCAGCTTAGAGGGCGCCGGGGCCAACGTCCTGACTTTC. It is translated as CASSLEGAGANVLTF.

This chain links TRBV2 with TRBJ2-6, with D possibly being TRBD1 (5 bases). Trimming left V 4 bases short and J 0 bases short, with 19 bases between. This CDR3 is 19 amino acids long. CDR1 and CDR2 from the germline V gene are SNHLY and FYNNEI. The CDR3 DNA is TGTGCCAGCAGTGGTAGACAGCACCAACCCCACTCTGGGGCCAACGTCCTGACTTTC. Its translation is CASSGRQHQPHSGANVLTF. The full variable domain, its missing parts supplied by reference TRBV2 and TRBJ2-6, is EPEVTQTPSHQVTQMGQEVILRCVPISNHLYFYWYRQILGQKVEFLVSFYNNEISEKSEIFDDQFSVERPDGSNFTLKIRSTKLEDSAMYFCASSGRQHQPHSGANVLTFGAGSRLTVL.

The chain recombines TRBV7-9 with TRBJ2-1; possibly TRBD2 for D (7 bases). With 2 bases removed from V and 4 bases from J, the gap between germline ends came to 15 bases. CDR3 length equals 16 residues. CDR1 and CDR2 from the germline V gene are SEHNR and FQNEAQ (reference sequence). The chain's CDR3 is CASSLLSGTTYNEQFF. DNA of the CDR3: TGTGCCAGCAGCTTATTGAGCGGGACAACGTACAATGAGCAGTTCTTC.

The J gene is TRBJ2-3, the V gene TRBV7-2; TRBD2 agrees at 7 bases. CDR3 length: 15 amino acids. Germline CDR1 is SGHTA and CDR2 is FQGNSA. J lost 6 bases, V lost 5 bases, and 11 bases had no gene match. The CDR3 DNA is TGTGCCAGCAGCCGGACTAGTTTTGAGGCGGATACGCAGTATTTT. Its protein is CASSRTSFEADTQYF.

The genes are TRBV5-1 and TRBJ2-2, with 10 bases lining up with TRBD2. Looked up from germline, CDR1 is SGHRS and CDR2 is YFSETQ. This CDR3 contains 16 residues. V lost 3 bases and J lost 7; bases outside the gene matches: 9. The DNA for the CDR3 is TGCGCCAGCAGCTCGGGACTAGCGCCGATCGGCGGGGAGCTGTTTTTT. Translated, it gives CASSSGLAPIGGELFF.

The chain joins TRBV7-9 to TRBJ2-4; D ambiguous. The germline gives CDR1 SEHNR, CDR2 FQNEAQ (reference sequence). V lost 4 bases, J lost 8 bases, and 3 bases lay in between. CDR3 size: 10 residues. CDR3 region: CASSSDIQYF. Written as DNA, the CDR3 is TGTGCCAGCAGCTCAGACATTCAGTACTTC. Full variable domain (outside the CDR3, taken from reference TRBV7-9 and TRBJ2-4): DTGVSQNPRHKITKRGQNVTFRCDPISEHNRLYWYRQTLGQGPEFLTYFQNEAQLEKSRLLSDRFSAERPKGSFSTLEIQRTEQGDSAMYLCASSSDIQYFGAGTRLSVL.

The rearrangement links TRBV5-1 to TRBJ2-5; D perhaps matches TRBD2 (6 bases). Trimming cost V 7 bases and J 7 bases, with 14 bases left between them. Germline V gene lookup returns CDR1 SGHRS and CDR2 YFSETQ. This CDR3 contains 12 residues. The CDR3 protein is CASRTGEGTQYF. CDR3 DNA: TGCGCCAGCCGGACGGGAGAAGGGACCCAGTACTTC.

Worth noting for this clone: A read error may account for a junction end that differs from germline. The J gene is TRBJ1-2, the V gene TRBV11-2, with 9 positions matching TRBD1. Germline V gene lookup returns CDR1 SGHAT and CDR2 FQNNGV. The CDR3 spans 13 residues. Here the CDR3 DNA reads TGTGCCAGCAGTTTAGGGACAGGGTATGGCTACACCTTC. Translating it yields CASSLGTGYGYTF.

This rearrangement joins TRBV7-6 to TRBJ2-7, with D unclear. Germline V gene sequence: CDR1 SGHVS, CDR2 FNYEAQ. Trimming shortened V by 5 bases and J by 5 bases, and 7 bases separated the two germline ends. The CDR3 length is 11 residues. CDR3: CASSHGDEQYF. The CDR3 nucleotides read TGTGCCAGCAGCCACGGCGACGAGCAGTACTTC.